This entry describes one TCR beta chain. This sample stems from a study of blood T cell repertoires in COVID-19. The wider study: Nucleic acid was either cDNA or gDNA, and it came from T cells, B-cell-depleted T cells, or PBMCs.

Trimming took 2 bases from V and 2 from J, leaving 11 bases between them. The CDR3 has 14 amino acids. Per the germline V gene, CDR1 is SGHRS and CDR2 is YFSETQ. Assay: immunoSEQ multiplex PCR; the TCRdb copy retains only in-frame clones and omits some. This sample has roughly 53,000 clones, with about 86% found just once. The chain recombines TRBV5-1 with TRBJ2-7, with D possibly being TRBD2 (5 bases). The TCR comes from a man aged 35-49 years with active COVID-19. Input material: peripheral blood. The CDR3 DNA reads as TGCGCCAGCAGCTTAAGAGCGGATACCTACGAGCAGTACTTC. This sequence encodes CASSLRADTYEQYF.